This TCR beta chain came from a study of CD8 T cells in Susac syndrome. In blood CD8+ and CD4+ T cells, TCR beta underwent sequencing. The CDR3 consists of 16 residues. Germline CDR1 is SEHNR and CDR2 is FQNEAQ (reference sequence). V lost 0 bases and J 5 bases, leaving 13 bases between the germline ends. Roughly 0.45 to 1 ug RNA was reverse transcribed with random hexamers. A multiplex approach, immunoSEQ multiplex PCR, amplified TCR beta CDR3 across 54 Vbeta and 13 Jbeta. TCRdb reprocessed the immunoSEQ multiplex PCR reads via MiXCR and lists one record per CDR3 protein. In the table there are more than 85,000 distinct CDR3 sequences, roughly 94% of which are singletons.

The sequence was collected from a human donor with Susac syndrome. The sample consisted of CD4+ T cells from PBMCs. J is TRBJ2-2 and V is TRBV7-9, with D unclear. The CDR3 region is CASSLAAASLTGELFF. CDR3 DNA: TGTGCCAGCAGCTTAGCGGCGGCGTCTTTGACCGGGGAGCTGTTTTTT.